The 20 T cell receptor beta chains listed next were all sequenced from one sample in a study of regulatory T cells in long-lasting Graves disease. Time point in this sample: newly diagnosed GD, antithyroid drugs for less than 3 months. The TCR library used RNA extracted from PBMCs. Researchers made TCR beta libraries by using iRepertoire HTBI primers and running Arm-PCR on CDR3 regions. From the multiplex PCR reads, TCRdb called clonotypes with MiXCR, one entry per CDR3 protein. The sample lists under 700,000 distinct CDR3 sequences; about 16% were seen once. These sequences were also reported in another study, on T cells in Graves' hyperthyroidism and ophthalmopathy.

Sample: peripheral blood mononuclear cells (PBMCs), taken at new diagnosis, from a patient treated with antithyroid drugs. The source of these receptors is a middle-aged woman with Graves disease.

In this sample, this clonotype turned up many times. The rearrangement links TRBV12-3 or TRBV12-4 to TRBJ1-1; possibly TRBD1 for D (5 bases). CDR3 length: 13 amino acids. V dropped 3 bases and J dropped 8 bases, with 13 bases sitting between them. CDR3 sequence reads: CASSFGGAAEAFF. CDR3 bases: TGTGCCAGCAGTTTCGGGGGAGCGGCCGAAGCTTTCTTT.

This clonotype showed up many times. The gene calls are TRBV5-1 and TRBJ2-7, with D uncertain. V was clipped by 0 bases and J by 3 bases, with 10 bases between them. Germline CDR1 is SGHRS and CDR2 is YFSETQ. This CDR3 is 14 amino acids long. In nucleotides, the CDR3 is TGCGCCAGCAGCTTGGAGGGTATGAGCTACGAGCAGTACTTC. It is translated as CASSLEGMSYEQYF.

This clonotype was detected ten times or more. The rearrangement uses TRBV9 and TRBJ1-1, with D hard to call. Germline V gene sequence: CDR1 SGDLS, CDR2 YYNGEE. V lost 0 bases and J 5 bases, leaving 8 bases between the germline ends. The CDR3 has 13 amino acids. In DNA form, the CDR3 reads TGTGCCAGCAGCGTAGAAGACGGGACTGAAGCTTTCTTT. As protein: CASSVEDGTEAFF.

The chain couples TRBV12-3 or TRBV12-4 to TRBJ2-3; a possible D gene is TRBD2 (5 bases). The CDR3 is 16 amino acids. The V gene lost 6 bases and the J gene lost 0 bases, with 16 bases spanning the gap. CDR3 in DNA: TGTGCCAGCAGATTTTATGCGGGCCCGAGCACAGATACGCAGTATTTT. Translating gives CASRFYAGPSTDTQYF.

The V call is TRBV3-1, the J call TRBJ1-1; no reliable D call. Deletions cut 4 bases from V and 1 base from J, with 16 bases between. Germline V gives CDR1 LGHDT, CDR2 YNNKEL (reference sequence). The CDR3 sequence is 16 residues long. The CDR3 DNA is TGTGCCAGCAGCCCCACTTTAGGCGGGGAGAACACTGAAGCTTTCTTT. It translates to CASSPTLGGENTEAFF. Combining the CDR3 with reference TRBV3-1 and TRBJ1-1 gives the whole variable domain DTAVSQTPKYLVTQMGNDKSIKCEQNLGHDTMYWYKQDSKKFLKIMFSYNNKELIINETVPNRFSPKSPDKAHLNLHINSLELGDSAVYFCASSPTLGGENTEAFFGQGTRLTVV.

This clonotype was seen only a few times. The chain uses TRBV20-1 and TRBJ2-7, with D possibly being TRBD1 (6 bases). The CDR3 sequence is 11 residues long. The germline CDR1 and CDR2 sequences are DFQATT and SNEGSKA (reference sequence). With 4 bases removed from V and 5 bases from J, the gap between germline ends came to 9 bases. The CDR3 here is CSAIRGDEQYF. CDR3 coding DNA: TGCAGTGCTATCAGGGGAGACGAGCAGTACTTC.

This clonotype was seen only a few times. The rearrangement uses TRBV19 and TRBJ2-2; D gene unclear. Trimming left V 4 bases short and J 2 bases short, with 5 bases between. The CDR3 has 13 residues. Germline CDR1 LNHDA, CDR2 SQIVND (reference sequence). CDR3 residues: CASSKANTGELFF. The CDR3, as DNA: TGTGCCAGTAGTAAGGCAAACACCGGGGAGCTGTTTTTT. Full variable domain (missing parts from reference TRBV19 and TRBJ2-2): DGGITQSPKYLFRKEGQNVTLSCEQNLNHDAMYWYRQDPGQGLRLIYYSQIVNDFQKGDIAEGYSVSREKKESFPLTVTSAQKNPTAFYLCASSKANTGELFFGEGSRLTVL.

This clonotype was seen repeatedly, ten times or more. V usage is TRBV11-1 and J usage is TRBJ1-1; 8 nucleotides agree with TRBD1. Germline-derived CDR1 and CDR2 are SGHAT and FQDESV (reference sequence). The CDR3 runs to 14 residues. Trimming at V came to 2 bases and at J to 7 bases, leaving 6 bases not matched to a gene. CDR3 residues: CASSLSRGPGEAFF. CDR3 bases: TGTGCCAGCAGCTTAAGCAGGGGGCCTGGTGAAGCTTTCTTT. Using reference TRBV11-1 and TRBJ1-1 for the parts outside the CDR3, the full variable domain is EAEVAQSPRYKITEKSQAVAFWCDPISGHATLYWYRQILGQGPELLVQFQDESVVDDSQLPKDRFSAERLKGVDSTLKIQPAELGDSAMYLCASSLSRGPGEAFFGQGTRLTVV.

This clonotype appeared many times. This chain connects TRBV6-5 to TRBJ1-1; the D is unclear. This CDR3 contains 12 residues. Deletions cut 4 bases from V and 8 bases from J, with 11 bases between. Per the germline V gene, CDR1 is MNHEY and CDR2 is SVGAGI. The CDR3 reads CASSFKTGEAFF. CDR3 DNA: TGTGCCAGCAGTTTTAAGACGGGGGAAGCTTTCTTT.

The CDR3 DNA follows: TGCGCCAGCAGCCATGGACAGGGCTCGGGGCGTAGCAATCAGCCCCAGCATTTT. It codes for CASSHGQGSGRSNQPQHF. V is TRBV4-1 and J is TRBJ1-5, with 8 positions matching TRBD1. The germline V gene encodes CDR1 MGHRA and CDR2 YSYEKL. The V gene end was trimmed by 3 bases and the J gene end by 0 bases; junction bases not matched to a gene: 10. The CDR3 sequence is 18 residues long.

V gene TRBV19 combines with J gene TRBJ2-1; 14 nucleotides line up with TRBD2. Germline values: CDR1 LNHDA, CDR2 SQIVND (reference sequence). This CDR3 is 16 amino acids long. The V segment lost 5 bases and the J segment 3 bases; nucleotides outside the gene matches: 3. The DNA for the CDR3 is TGTGCCAGTAGTGGACTAGCGGGGGGATTCTACAATGAGCAGTTCTTC. Residues: CASSGLAGGFYNEQFF. Full variable domain (rest looked up from reference TRBV19 and TRBJ2-1): DGGITQSPKYLFRKEGQNVTLSCEQNLNHDAMYWYRQDPGQGLRLIYYSQIVNDFQKGDIAEGYSVSREKKESFPLTVTSAQKNPTAFYLCASSGLAGGFYNEQFFGPGTRLTVL.

Notes on this clonotype: It differs at one base from a far larger clone, so likely a read error. The genes are TRBV11-2 and TRBJ1-1, with TRBD1 matching over 8 bases. The CDR3 runs 15 residues. Germline loops: CDR1 SGHAT, CDR2 FQNNGV. This CDR3 reads CASKSRQGTNTGAFF. Written as DNA, the CDR3 is TGTGCCAGCAAATCTCGACAGGGGACAAACACTGGAGCTTTCTTT.

This clonotype came up many times. This rearrangement joins TRBV7-2 to TRBJ2-2; D call uncertain. Deletions cut 6 bases from V and 4 bases from J, with 18 bases between. Germline V CDR1 and CDR2: SGHTA, FQGNSA. This CDR3 is built from 16 residues. In nucleotides, the CDR3 is TGTGCCAGCAGTCGACGATACTACCTAATCACCGGGGAGCTGTTTTTT. Translating it yields CASSRRYYLITGELFF.

This clonotype showed up many times. V gene TRBV6-5 combines with J gene TRBJ1-5, with D possibly being TRBD1 (6 bases). The CDR3 sequence is 17 residues long. V was shortened by 2 bases and J by 7 bases, with 21 bases between the two germline ends. Looked up from germline, CDR1 is MNHEY and CDR2 is SVGAGI. The CDR3 DNA is TGTGCCAGCAGTTACGTACCACAGGGTGGGGGTCGGCAGCCCCAGCATTTT. Translation: CASSYVPQGGGRQPQHF.

This clonotype occurred many times. The gene calls are TRBV6-1 and TRBJ1-5; TRBD1 is a possible D gene (6 bases). V lost 3 bases to trimming and J lost 1 base, with 13 bases between them. The CDR3 contains 16 residues. Germline V gene data show CDR1 as MNHNS and CDR2 as SASEGT. The CDR3 DNA is TGTGCCAGCAGTGAGAGGGGGGAGGGCAGCAATCAGCCCCAGCATTTT. Translating gives CASSERGEGSNQPQHF.

This clonotype has ten or more counts. The chain carries TRBV2 and TRBJ2-5, with D uncertain. This CDR3 comprises 13 residues. Germline V CDR1 and CDR2: SNHLY, FYNNEI. Trimming pared 2 bases from V and 5 bases from J, leaving 9 bases between. The DNA for the CDR3 is TGTGCCAGCAGTGAACCCGGTAGGGAGACCCAGTACTTC. Amino acid sequence: CASSEPGRETQYF.

The rearrangement links TRBV28 to TRBJ2-3; D might be TRBD1 (6 bases). Judging by the DNA end, TRBJ2-5 fits better; the J call may be wrong. CDR1 and CDR2 (germline): MDHEN, SYDVKM. This CDR3 has 14 residues. CDR3 sequence reads: CASSRRRGPETQYF. As DNA, the CDR3 is TGTGCCAGCAGTCGGCGCAGGGGCCCCGAGACCCAGTACTTC.

The V gene is TRBV6-2 or TRBV6-3, the J gene TRBJ1-5, with D unresolved. This CDR3 spans 15 amino acids. Germline V gene lookup returns CDR1 MNHEY and CDR2 SVGEGT. The V and J ends lost 7 bases and 0 bases respectively, with 13 bases between them. The CDR3 coding sequence is TGTGCCAGCATGGCCCCCGGCTATAGCAATCAGCCCCAGCATTTT. Translated: CASMAPGYSNQPQHF.

This clonotype was detected ten times or more. The CDR3 sequence is CASRVEGASYNEQFF. In DNA form, the CDR3 reads TGTGCCAGCAGGGTGGAAGGGGCATCGTACAATGAGCAGTTCTTC. V and J are TRBV12-3 or TRBV12-4 and TRBJ2-1; perhaps TRBD1 as D (5 bases). This CDR3 has 15 amino acids. V was pared by 6 bases and J by 4 bases, with 16 bases between.

On this clonotype: A read error may produce the germline difference seen at one junction end. The rearrangement uses TRBV2 and TRBJ2-5, with D maybe TRBD2 (5 bases). The CDR3 is made up of 12 amino acids. The germline V gene has CDR1 SNHLY and CDR2 FYNNEI. The CDR3 protein is CASSNRGEAQYF. CDR3 nucleotide sequence: TGTGCCAGCAGTAACCGGGGAGAGGCCCAGTACTTC.